This T cell receptor beta chain was identified in a study of blood T cell repertoires in COVID-19. Study as a whole: In each case, the material was cDNA or gDNA derived from T cells, B-cell-depleted T cells, or PBMCs.

Enrolment of Seattle patients took place during active infection, and they were followed longitudinally. Here immunoSEQ multiplex PCR was the method, and the copy in TCRdb shows in-frame clones only, minus some. The sample has about 300,000 clones; approximately 88% are singletons. Trimming took 1 base from V and 0 from J, leaving 7 bases between them. Germline loops: CDR1 LGHDT, CDR2 YNNKEL (reference sequence). The CDR3 is 15 residues long. Sequencing input: peripheral blood. This receptor was identified in a human donor with COVID-19, enrolled during active disease. The donor label of this sample is uncertain. The V call is TRBV3-1 (or the pseudogene TRBV3-2), the J call TRBJ2-1; D might be TRBD2 (5 bases). This CDR3 is CASSQVGSSYNEQFF. CDR3 nucleotide sequence: TGTGCCAGCAGCCAAGTAGGGAGCTCCTACAATGAGCAGTTCTTC.